The table lists the clone carrying this TCR beta chain with many counts. Antigen: not known. This record belongs to a study of T-cell memory formation after mild COVID-19. The 5'RACE method, run with constant-segment primers, produced TCR alpha and TCR beta cDNA libraries (carrying sample barcodes and UMIs). TCRdb itself ran the 5' RACE reads through MiXCR, one entry per CDR3 protein. Counted here are under 90,000 distinct CDR3 sequences, more than 11% occurring once; the ten biggest clones make up 31%. Study results and caveats: Clones that contracted from day 15 to 85 had balanced CD4/CD8; later expanders were CD4+ biased. The study found contracting CD4+ clones mainly in CM and EM and contracting CD8+ clones in EMRA.

The receptor's source is an adult woman who had mild COVID-19 (a few samples of this study predate the infection). Cell type and time point are not known. The source material was PBMCs or a T cell subset sorted from them (not recorded which).

CDR3 sequence (DNA): TGTGCCAGCAGCTTAGTTACGGGAGGAGGCAATGAGCAGTTCTTC. This translates into CASSLVTGGGNEQFF. The chain is built from TRBV7-9 and TRBJ2-1; TRBD2 matches at 7 bases. J lost 6 bases, V lost 1 base, and 6 bases had no gene match. Germline V lookup: CDR1 SEHNR, CDR2 FQNEAQ (reference sequence). The CDR3 loop spans 15 amino acids.